One sample yielded the 9 T cell receptor beta chains listed below, sequenced in a study of beta chain features in type 1 diabetes. General observations from the study: Within each of all four CD4+ subsets, Type 1 diabetes patients had TCRB CDR3s that were moderately but significantly shorter.

These TCRs' antigens remain unknown. The isolated RNA, all of it, was reverse transcribed, so expressed TCRB transcripts were what got sequenced. TCRdb's table, derived via immunoSEQ multiplex PCR, lists solely in-frame clones and lacks some. The table lists more than 550,000 clones, around an eighth of them singletons, with 0.035% to 0.04% in the top ten. Sample: naive CD4+ T cells from blood. The receptors were gathered from a young man with type 1 diabetes.

The genes are TRBV30 and TRBJ2-7; TRBD2 might be the D (6 bases). Germline assignment: CDR1 GTSNPN and CDR2 SVGIG (reference sequence). Trimming stripped 4 bases from V and 6 bases from J, with 19 bases between. The CDR3 is 14 residues long. CDR3 protein: CAWTPRGIGREQYF. In DNA, the CDR3 is TGTGCCTGGACCCCCCGGGGGATAGGACGCGAGCAGTACTTC.

The rearrangement joins TRBV7-3 to TRBJ1-6; D may be TRBD1 (5 bases). The germline gives CDR1 SGHTA, CDR2 FQGTGA. The CDR3 loop spans 15 amino acids. The V gene lost 0 bases and the J gene lost 8 bases, with 11 bases spanning the gap. The CDR3 region is CASSLTGRGDSPLHF. In DNA form, the CDR3 reads TGTGCCAGCAGCTTAACGGGGAGAGGGGATTCACCCCTCCACTTT.

The rearrangement uses TRBV29-1 and TRBJ2-7; 15 bases are a match to TRBD2. This CDR3 is built from 13 residues. Germline-derived CDR1 and CDR2 are SQVTM and ANQGSEA. Trimming at V came to 5 bases and at J to 7 bases, leaving 3 bases not matched to a gene. As DNA, the CDR3 is TGCAGCGTTTCAGGGACTAGCGGGAGGGAGCAGTACTTC. This sequence encodes CSVSGTSGREQYF.

The gene calls are TRBV27 and TRBJ1-2, with 8 positions matching TRBD1. Germline loops: CDR1 MNHEY, CDR2 SMNVEV (reference sequence). CDR3 size: 14 residues. The V gene end was trimmed by 6 bases and the J gene end by 6 bases; junction bases not matched to a gene: 9. CDR3 DNA sequence: TGTGCCAGCAGCAGGGGACAGGCCGTCGATGGCTACACCTTC. This gives the protein CASSRGQAVDGYTF.

This clone was seen only a few times. The V and J genes are TRBV30 and TRBJ1-1, with 8 positions matching TRBD1. J lost 5 bases, V lost 3 bases, and 11 bases had no gene match. The CDR3 sequence is 15 residues long. In germline, CDR1 is GTSNPN, CDR2 SVGIG (reference sequence). The CDR3, as DNA: TGTGCCTGGAGCCCCATTCCGGGGACAGGAACTGAAGCTTTCTTT. The encoded protein is CAWSPIPGTGTEAFF.

This sequence joins TRBV30 and TRBJ2-6, with D tentatively TRBD1 or TRBD2 (5 bases each). This CDR3 has 17 amino acids. Trimming pared 3 bases from V and 0 bases from J, leaving 15 bases between. Germline V CDR1 and CDR2: GTSNPN, SVGIG (reference sequence). This chain's CDR3 is CAWSFRGSNSGANVLTF. The CDR3 DNA sequence: TGTGCCTGGAGCTTCCGGGGCTCCAACTCTGGGGCCAACGTCCTGACTTTC.

V usage is TRBV7-6 and J usage is TRBJ2-5; no reliable D call. The CDR3 covers 13 residues. V dropped 0 bases and J dropped 5 bases, with 7 bases sitting between them. Germline-derived CDR1 and CDR2 are SGHVS and FNYEAQ. The CDR3 DNA reads as TGTGCCAGCAGCTTAGCGCTGCAGGAGACCCAGTACTTC. Protein: CASSLALQETQYF.

This chain connects TRBV28 to TRBJ2-1; maybe TRBD2 (5 bases). V gave up 5 bases and J gave up 0 bases, with 11 bases separating them. CDR1 and CDR2 from the germline V gene are MDHEN and SYDVKM. This CDR3 has 15 residues. Here the CDR3 DNA reads TGTGCCAGCAGTCAGAGGGATCCCTCCTACAATGAGCAGTTCTTC. Translated: CASSQRDPSYNEQFF.

This clone was counted between two and nine times. The chain has TRBV5-1 and TRBJ2-5; 14 bases line up with TRBD2. V lost 4 bases and J lost 5; bases outside the gene matches: 16. Germline assignment: CDR1 SGHRS and CDR2 YFSETQ. The CDR3 consists of 19 residues. CDR3 DNA sequence: TGCGCCAGCAGCCTCCTGCCACTGGGACTAGCGGGAGTCGGGGAGACCCAGTACTTC. Translation gives CASSLLPLGLAGVGETQYF.